The 9 T cell receptor beta chains below all came from one sample that was sequenced in a study of shared clonotypes between healthy human individuals. The method was immunoSEQ multiplex PCR; TCRdb's version includes in-frame clones alone and lacks a portion of them. The table shows over a million clones, with nearly 99% occurring only once. The source material was naive CD4+ T cells sorted from blood. The sample's subset: CD45RA+ positively selected. The receptor source for this set is a man between 25 and 39 years old in good health.

The rearrangement joins TRBV10-3 to TRBJ2-3; D may match TRBD1 or TRBD2 (5 bases each). The V gene's germline CDR1 is ENHRY and CDR2 SYGVKD. The CDR3 length is 14 residues. V was clipped by 4 bases and J by 6 bases, with 14 bases between them. CDR3 loop: CAISGWTTGDTQYF. The CDR3 nucleotides are TGTGCCATCAGTGGGTGGACAACGGGGGATACGCAGTATTTT.

The chain links TRBV27 to TRBJ2-1; TRBD1 agrees at 11 bases. V gave up 6 bases and J gave up 6 bases; unmatched junction bases: 19. CDR1 is MNHEY and CDR2 is SMNVEV in the germline V gene (reference sequence). The CDR3 sequence is 19 residues long. The CDR3, as DNA: TGTGCCAGCAGACCATATGGCTTAACCGGGACAGGGGGGTTCAATGAGCAGTTCTTC. It encodes CASRPYGLTGTGGFNEQFF.

The chain employs TRBV5-1 and TRBJ2-2; TRBD2 is a possible D gene (6 bases). CDR1 is SGHRS and CDR2 is YFSETQ in the germline V gene. V lost 4 bases and J lost 6, with 16 bases in between. The CDR3 is 15 residues long. CDR3 coding DNA: TGCGCCAGCAGCCTAGACTCGGGGGTAGCCGGGGAGCTGTTTTTT. This translates into CASSLDSGVAGELFF.

This chain uses TRBV7-9 with TRBJ2-4; TRBD1 agrees at 9 bases. Germline-derived CDR1 and CDR2 are SEHNR and FQNEAQ (reference sequence). This CDR3 has 14 residues. Losses at the gene ends were 7 bases for V and 7 bases for J; bases not matched to a gene: 8. CDR3 amino acids: CASTWGTGLNIQYF. CDR3 sequence (DNA): TGTGCCAGCACCTGGGGGACAGGGCTGAACATTCAGTACTTC.

This clone was seen once. V and J are TRBV6-4 and TRBJ2-2, with 7 bases that match TRBD2. Germline lookup yields CDR1 MRHNA and CDR2 SNTAGT. The trim removed 5 bases at V and 0 bases at J, leaving 9 bases unmatched. The CDR3 contains 17 residues. The CDR3 loop reads CASSRTRLWTNTGELFF. CDR3 nucleotides: TGTGCCAGCAGTCGGACTAGACTTTGGACGAACACCGGGGAGCTGTTTTTT.

This clone has only one observation. The V call is TRBV6-6, the J call TRBJ2-5; perhaps TRBD1 as D (6 bases). The CDR3 runs to 14 residues. Germline CDR1 MNHNY, CDR2 SVGAGI (reference sequence). V was shortened by 2 bases and J by 1 base, with 8 bases between the two germline ends. CDR3 bases: TGTGCCAGCAGTTACGGGGGCAGCCAAGAGACCCAGTACTTC. It specifies CASSYGGSQETQYF.

V is TRBV2 and J is TRBJ2-1; D gene uncertain. The germline V gene encodes CDR1 SNHLY and CDR2 FYNNEI. Trimming pared 6 bases from V and 5 bases from J, leaving 8 bases between. The CDR3 is 12 amino acids. The CDR3 region has the DNA TGTGCCAGCAGAGCGTGGGACAATGAGCAGTTCTTC. Amino acid sequence: CASRAWDNEQFF.

CDR3 residues: CASSSGLSEGYEQYF. DNA of the CDR3: TGCGCCAGCAGCTCGGGACTTAGCGAGGGTTACGAGCAGTACTTC. J is TRBJ2-7 and V is TRBV5-1; a possible D gene is TRBD2 (6 bases). Germline V CDR1 and CDR2: SGHRS, YFSETQ. V lost 3 bases, J lost 4 bases, and 17 bases lay in between. The CDR3 loop spans 15 amino acids.

The chain is built from TRBV18 and TRBJ2-7; 8 nucleotides align to TRBD1. Germline V CDR1 and CDR2: KGHSH, LQKENI. The CDR3 runs to 15 residues. Trimming cost V 0 bases and J 0 bases; bases outside gene matches: 1. DNA for the CDR3: TGTGCCAGCTCACCACCGGACAGGGACTCCTACGAGCAGTACTTC. Its protein product is CASSPPDRDSYEQYF.